Below, one T cell receptor (beta chain) is given with its context. Antigen unknown. The sample comes from a study of cytomegalovirus exposure and HLA in healthy donors. Study results and caveats: Follow-up analysis found HLA locus-dependent TCR association rates, highest for DRB1 and lowest for HLA-C.

Germline V gene data show CDR1 as SGHTA and CDR2 as FQGNSA. The CDR3 runs 15 residues. Trimming removed 1 base at V and 6 bases at J, with 13 bases between. Healthy individuals who donated bone marrow served as the donors. Researchers ran the PCR with 60 Vbeta and 13 Jbeta primers. In the source study's methods: A later analysis counted about 80 million unique TCR beta chains, roughly 11 million shared. The assay was immunoSEQ multiplex PCR, and TCRdb's table has in-frame clones only and misses some. The DNA gave D and trimming, while V, J and clone size come from that table. The sample lists fewer than 150,000 clones, around 75% occurring once.

V usage is TRBV7-2 and J usage is TRBJ1-5; D is possibly TRBD1 (6 bases). Sequences were obtained from PBMCs. This TCR was recovered from a man younger than 45 in good health and CMV-seronegative. The DNA for the CDR3 is TGTGCCAGCAGCTTAGATGGGGGCGGAGGTCAGCCCCAGCATTTT. It specifies CASSLDGGGGQPQHF.